What follows are 3 T cell receptor beta chains derived from one specimen sequenced in a study of long-term antiretroviral therapy in people with HIV. Runs used v3.0 of the immunoSEQ assay and were done at survey level. TCRdb's copy holds only in-frame clones and misses some; the assay was immunoSEQ multiplex PCR. Among about 18,000 clones, 80% to 90% were seen once, and the ten largest hold less than 20%. The sequenced sample was unsorted PBMCs, obtained 0.6 years after starting antiretroviral therapy. Source of these receptors: a woman younger than 30 with HIV.

The chain couples TRBV11-2 to TRBJ2-1; a weak D match, TRBD1 (5 bases). Trimming cost V 2 bases and J 12 bases, with 14 bases left between them. The CDR3 has 13 residues. CDR1 is SGHAT and CDR2 is FQNNGV in the germline V gene. CDR3 region: CASSLNQGKGQFF. CDR3 sequence (DNA): TGTGCCAGCAGCTTAAATCAGGGAAAAGGGCAGTTCTTC.

This clone was counted a few times. V is TRBV27 and J is TRBJ2-7; TRBD2 matches at 12 bases. Looked up from germline, CDR1 is MNHEY and CDR2 is SMNVEV (reference sequence). The J segment lost 5 bases and the V segment lost 5 bases, leaving 7 bases of the junction unmatched. The CDR3 runs to 15 residues. CDR3 protein: CASSLGTSGPHEQYF. CDR3 coding DNA: TGTGCCAGCAGTCTAGGGACTAGCGGGCCCCACGAGCAGTACTTC.

In this sample, this clone turned up once. The V call is TRBV7-2, the J call TRBJ1-2; 7 bases map to TRBD1. This CDR3 contains 12 residues. The V gene end was trimmed by 3 bases and the J gene end by 8 bases; junction bases not matched to a gene: 3. CDR1 is SGHTA and CDR2 is FQGNSA in the germline V gene. CDR3 DNA sequence: TGTGCCAGCAGCTTCCAAGGGGGCGGCTACACCTTC. Translation: CASSFQGGGYTF.